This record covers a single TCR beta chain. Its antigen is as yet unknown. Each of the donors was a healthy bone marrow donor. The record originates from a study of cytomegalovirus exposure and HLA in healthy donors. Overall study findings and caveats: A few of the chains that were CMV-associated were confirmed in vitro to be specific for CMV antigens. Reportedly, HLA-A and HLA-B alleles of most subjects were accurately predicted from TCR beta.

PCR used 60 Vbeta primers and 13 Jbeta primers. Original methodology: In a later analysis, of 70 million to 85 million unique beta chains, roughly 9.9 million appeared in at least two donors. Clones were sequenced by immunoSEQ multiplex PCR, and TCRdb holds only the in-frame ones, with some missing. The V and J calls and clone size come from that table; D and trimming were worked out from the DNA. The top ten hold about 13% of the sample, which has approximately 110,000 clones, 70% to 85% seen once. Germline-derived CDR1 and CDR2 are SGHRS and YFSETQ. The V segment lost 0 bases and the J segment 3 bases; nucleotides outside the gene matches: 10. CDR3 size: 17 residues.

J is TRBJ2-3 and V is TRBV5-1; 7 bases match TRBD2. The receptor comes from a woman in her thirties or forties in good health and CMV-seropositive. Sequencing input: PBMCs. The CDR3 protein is CASSLGSSGLFTDTQYF. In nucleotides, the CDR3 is TGCGCCAGCAGCTTGGGTAGTAGCGGGCTTTTTACAGATACGCAGTATTTT.